The present entry profiles one T cell receptor (beta chain) with its context. V was clipped by 0 bases and J by 8 bases, with 7 bases between them. The CDR3 is 13 amino acids. Germline V gene lookup returns CDR1 LGHNA and CDR2 YSLEER. The sample belongs to a study of blood T cell repertoires in COVID-19. Here immunoSEQ multiplex PCR was the method, and the copy in TCRdb shows in-frame clones only, minus some. The sample records 130,000 or so clones, around 87% being singletons. This clonotype was obtained from a man in his forties or fifties with acute or convalescent COVID-19. The specimen was peripheral blood. This chain joins TRBV4-3 and TRBJ1-4; D gene unclear. The CDR3 DNA reads TGCGCCAGCAGCCAAGAACGTCTAGAAAAACTGTTTTTT. Its translation: CASSQERLEKLFF.